The present T cell receptor (beta chain) was sequenced within a study of cytomegalovirus exposure and HLA in healthy donors. At the level of the study: Drawn from HLA-typed donors, 65 million to 100 million unique TCRs were held in an early data release. Findings and caveats of the study: The records held CMV serostatus as the only immune exposure information.

The study ran its PCR with 60 Vbeta and 13 Jbeta primers. Some clones are missing from TCRdb's copy, which holds only in-frame ones; the method was immunoSEQ multiplex PCR. The sample contains about 160,000 clones, almost 85% of which appear only once. Details on this clone: Its specificity is unknown.

Trimming shortened V by 6 bases and J by 0 bases, and 8 bases separated the two germline ends. Looked up from germline, CDR1 is LNHDA and CDR2 is SQIVND (reference sequence). This CDR3 is built from 13 residues. The sample consisted of PBMCs. V usage is TRBV19 and J usage is TRBJ1-1; TRBD1 might be the D (5 bases). The clonotype originates from a man under 40 in good health and CMV-seronegative. This CDR3 reads CASRRQLNTEAFF. In DNA form, the CDR3 reads TGTGCCAGTAGGAGACAGCTGAACACTGAAGCTTTCTTT.